These 11 T cell receptor beta chains came from one sample sequenced in a study of blood T cell repertoires in COVID-19. Clones were read by immunoSEQ multiplex PCR, and TCRdb kept only the in-frame ones, dropping some. The sample gives about 380,000 clones, more than 75% of which show up once; roughly 1.2% is in the top ten. The specimen sequenced was PBMCs or T cells enriched from blood (not recorded which). The receptors were sampled from a woman younger than 30 who had recovered from COVID-19.

J is TRBJ2-5 and V is TRBV30, with 14 bases aligning to TRBD2. The CDR3 sequence is 17 residues long. With V trimmed by 3 bases and J by 5 bases, 11 bases remained unmatched. CDR1 is GTSNPN and CDR2 is SVGIG in the germline V gene (reference sequence). CDR3 nucleotides: TGTGCCTGGAGCCCGGGACTAGCGGGGGTGCGCGTTGAGACCCAGTACTTC. Protein product: CAWSPGLAGVRVETQYF.

The genes are TRBV6-5 and TRBJ1-5; D is undetermined. This CDR3 has 13 residues. V was trimmed by 9 bases and J by 1 base, leaving 10 bases between them. The germline V gene encodes CDR1 MNHEY and CDR2 SVGAGI. CDR3 residues: CASHFQSNQPQHF. DNA for the CDR3: TGTGCCAGTCATTTTCAAAGCAATCAGCCCCAGCATTTT.

The CDR3 coding sequence is TGTGCCAGCTCACCGGACACCGTGGCTGAAGCTTTCTTT. This gives the protein CASSPDTVAEAFF. This rearrangement joins TRBV18 to TRBJ1-1, with D perhaps matching TRBD1 (5 bases). The germline V and J ends were trimmed by 3 bases and 6 bases, with 11 bases remaining between them. Germline V gene lookup returns CDR1 KGHSH and CDR2 LQKENI. CDR3 length: 13 residues.

This sequence joins TRBV2 and TRBJ2-4, with TRBD2 as a possible D gene (7 bases). V was trimmed by 8 bases and J by 3 bases, leaving 41 bases between them. CDR1 SNHLY and CDR2 FYNNEI come from the germline V gene. This CDR3 is built from 23 residues. CDR3 amino acids: CASEAAARTIGGARFIVKNIQYF. CDR3 nucleotide sequence: TGTGCCAGCGAAGCAGCTGCCCGGACCATAGGGGGGGCCCGTTTCATCGTCAAAAACATTCAGTACTTC. Filled out from reference TRBV2 and TRBJ2-4, the complete variable domain reads EPEVTQTPSHQVTQMGQEVILRCVPISNHLYFYWYRQILGQKVEFLVSFYNNEISEKSEIFDDQFSVERPDGSNFTLKIRSTKLEDSAMYFCASEAAARTIGGARFIVKNIQYFGAGTRLSVL.

This chain connects TRBV10-2 to TRBJ1-2; D might be TRBD1 (6 bases). The CDR3 consists of 15 residues. With 9 bases removed from V and 8 bases from J, the gap between germline ends came to 25 bases. Germline lookup yields CDR1 WSHSY and CDR2 SAAADI. Here the CDR3 DNA reads TGCGCCAGTAATTCTAGGAAGGGTGCAGGGGACGGCTACACCTTC. Translation: CASNSRKGAGDGYTF.

J is TRBJ2-3 and V is TRBV11-3; the match to TRBD2 covers 11 bases. The CDR3 length is 15 residues. Germline loops: CDR1 SGHNT, CDR2 YENEEA. Losses at the gene ends were 1 base for V and 4 bases for J; bases not matched to a gene: 1. The CDR3 sequence: CASSLVAGGADTQYF. CDR3 in DNA: TGTGCCAGCAGCTTAGTAGCGGGGGGGGCAGATACGCAGTATTTT.

With respect to this clone: At one boundary the junction diverges from the germline segment, which might be a read error. The chain combines TRBV7-7 with TRBJ2-1; maybe TRBD1 (6 bases). Germline CDR1 SSHAT, CDR2 FNYEAQ (reference sequence). The CDR3 totals 15 residues. The DNA of the CDR3 is TGTGCTAGCAGCTGGGACATGGGAGAGTACAATGAGCAGTTCTTC. Amino acids: CASSWDMGEYNEQFF.

This chain uses TRBV6-6 with TRBJ2-2, with D possibly being TRBD1 (6 bases). Germline-derived CDR1 and CDR2 are MNHNY and SVGAGI (reference sequence). This CDR3 region has 15 residues. The V end lost 2 bases, the J end lost 3 bases, and 10 bases lay between the germline ends. The CDR3 region has the DNA TGTGCCAGCAGTTACCAGGGGCCCGACACCGGGGAGCTGTTTTTT. It yields the protein CASSYQGPDTGELFF.

V usage is TRBV6-5 and J usage is TRBJ1-4; D unresolved. The CDR3 has 14 amino acids. V gave up 5 bases and J gave up 4 bases, with 11 bases separating them. Per germline, CDR1 MNHEY and CDR2 SVGAGI. The CDR3 region is CASSRRQNNEKLFF. The CDR3 DNA reads as TGTGCCAGCAGTAGGCGGCAGAATAATGAAAAACTGTTTTTT.

The CDR3 loop reads CASSPQGDSGNTIYF. The CDR3 coding sequence is TGTGCCAGCTCACCACAAGGGGATTCTGGAAACACCATATATTTT. This chain connects TRBV18 to TRBJ1-3, with D possibly matching TRBD1 (5 bases). V was clipped by 1 base and J by 1 base, with 8 bases between them. The CDR3 covers 15 residues. Germline CDR1 is KGHSH and CDR2 is LQKENI.

This rearrangement joins TRBV15 to TRBJ1-1, with D possibly being TRBD1 (6 bases). Germline V lookup: CDR1 LNHNV, CDR2 YYDKDF (reference sequence). There are 14 residues in the CDR3. The V gene lost 5 bases and the J gene lost 5 bases, with 15 bases spanning the gap. The CDR3, as DNA: TGTGCCACCAGCCCGGACAGAATGTTGACTGAAGCTTTCTTT. Protein product: CATSPDRMLTEAFF.